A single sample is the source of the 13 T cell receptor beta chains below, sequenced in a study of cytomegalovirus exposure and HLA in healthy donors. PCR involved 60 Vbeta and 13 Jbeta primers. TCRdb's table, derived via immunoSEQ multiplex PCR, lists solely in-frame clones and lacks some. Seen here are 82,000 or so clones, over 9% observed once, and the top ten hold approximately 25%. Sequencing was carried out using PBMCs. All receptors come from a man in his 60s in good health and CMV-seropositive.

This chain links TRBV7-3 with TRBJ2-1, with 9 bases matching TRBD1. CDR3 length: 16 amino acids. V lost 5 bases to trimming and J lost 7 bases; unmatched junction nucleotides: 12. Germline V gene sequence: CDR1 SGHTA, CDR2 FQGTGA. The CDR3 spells CASSPFTGGARNEQFF. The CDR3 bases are TGTGCCAGCAGCCCCTTTACAGGGGGCGCGAGGAATGAGCAGTTCTTC. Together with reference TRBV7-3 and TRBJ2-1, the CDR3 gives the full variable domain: GAGVSQTPSNKVTEKGKYVELRCDPISGHTALYWYRQSLGQGPEFLIYFQGTGAADDSGLPNDRFFAVRPEGSVSTLKIQRTERGDSAVYLCASSPFTGGARNEQFFGPGTRLTVL.

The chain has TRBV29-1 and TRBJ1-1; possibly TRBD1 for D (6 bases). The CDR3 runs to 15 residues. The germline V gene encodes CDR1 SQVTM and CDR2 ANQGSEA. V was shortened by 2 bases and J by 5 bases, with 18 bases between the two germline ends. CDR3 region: CSVELPKEGGTEAFF. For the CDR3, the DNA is TGCAGCGTTGAATTACCAAAAGAGGGGGGGACTGAAGCTTTCTTT.

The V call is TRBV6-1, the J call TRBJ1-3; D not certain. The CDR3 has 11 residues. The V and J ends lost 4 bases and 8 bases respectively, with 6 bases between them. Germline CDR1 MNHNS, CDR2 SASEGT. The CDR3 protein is CASSASDTIYF. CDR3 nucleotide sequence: TGTGCCAGCAGTGCGTCGGACACCATATATTTT.

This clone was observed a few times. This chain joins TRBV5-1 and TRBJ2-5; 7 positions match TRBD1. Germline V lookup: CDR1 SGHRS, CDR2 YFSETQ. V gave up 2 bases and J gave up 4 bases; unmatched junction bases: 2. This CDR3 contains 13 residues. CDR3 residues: CASSFDRAETQYF. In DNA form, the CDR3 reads TGCGCCAGCAGCTTTGACAGGGCAGAGACCCAGTACTTC.

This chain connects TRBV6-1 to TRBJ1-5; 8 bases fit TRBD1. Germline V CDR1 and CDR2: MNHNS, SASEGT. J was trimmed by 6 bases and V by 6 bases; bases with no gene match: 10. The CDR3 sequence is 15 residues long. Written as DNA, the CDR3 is TGTGCCAGCAGCCCGGACAGGGACTTTGGTCAGCCCCAGCATTTT. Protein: CASSPDRDFGQPQHF.

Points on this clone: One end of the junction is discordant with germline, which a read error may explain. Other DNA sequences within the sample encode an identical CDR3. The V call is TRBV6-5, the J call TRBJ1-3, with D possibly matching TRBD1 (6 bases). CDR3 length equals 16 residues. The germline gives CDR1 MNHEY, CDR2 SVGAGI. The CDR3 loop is CASSSMPAGVGNTIYF. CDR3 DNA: TGTGCCAGCAGTTCCATGCCGGCAGGGGTAGGAAACACGATATATTTT.

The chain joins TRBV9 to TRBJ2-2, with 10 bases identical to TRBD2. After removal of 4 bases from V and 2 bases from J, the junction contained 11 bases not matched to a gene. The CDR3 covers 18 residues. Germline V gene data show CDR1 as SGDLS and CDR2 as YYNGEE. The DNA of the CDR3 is TGTGCCAGCAGCCCTGCTAGCGGGAGATTCCGAAACACCGGGGAGCTGTTTTTT. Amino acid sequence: CASSPASGRFRNTGELFF.

This CDR3 reads CASSQRTSGQYTGELFF. For the CDR3, the DNA is TGCGCCAGCAGCCAGCGTACTAGCGGGCAATACACCGGGGAGCTGTTTTTT. This sequence joins TRBV4-1 and TRBJ2-2; 9 bases are a match to TRBD2. J gave up 3 bases and V 3 bases, and 8 bases lay outside the gene matches. The CDR3 length is 17 residues. The germline gives CDR1 MGHRA, CDR2 YSYEKL.

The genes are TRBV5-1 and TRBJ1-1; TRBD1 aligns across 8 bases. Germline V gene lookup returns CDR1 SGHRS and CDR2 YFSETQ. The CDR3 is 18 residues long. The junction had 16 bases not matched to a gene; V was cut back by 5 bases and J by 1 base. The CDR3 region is CASSLVGQGGPRNTEAFF. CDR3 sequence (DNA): TGCGCCAGCAGTCTAGTCGGACAGGGAGGCCCTCGGAACACTGAAGCTTTCTTT.

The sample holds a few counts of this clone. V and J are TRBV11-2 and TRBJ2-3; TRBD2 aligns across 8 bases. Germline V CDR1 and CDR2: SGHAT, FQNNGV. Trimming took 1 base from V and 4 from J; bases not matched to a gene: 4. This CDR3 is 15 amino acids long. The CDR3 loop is CASSLVSGIADTQYF. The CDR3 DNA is TGTGCCAGCAGCTTAGTTAGCGGGATCGCAGATACGCAGTATTTT.

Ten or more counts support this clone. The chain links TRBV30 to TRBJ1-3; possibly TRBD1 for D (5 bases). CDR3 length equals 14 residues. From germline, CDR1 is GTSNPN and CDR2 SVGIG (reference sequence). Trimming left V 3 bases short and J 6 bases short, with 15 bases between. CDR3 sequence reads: CAWRTPGMINTIYF. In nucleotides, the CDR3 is TGTGCCTGGAGGACACCAGGGATGATAAACACCATATATTTT. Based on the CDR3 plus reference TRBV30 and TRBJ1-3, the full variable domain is SQTIHQWPATLVQPVGSPLSLECTVEGTSNPNLYWYRQAAGRGLQLLFYSVGIGQISSEVPQNLSASRPQDRQFILSSKKLLLSDSGFYLCAWRTPGMINTIYFGEGSWLTVV.

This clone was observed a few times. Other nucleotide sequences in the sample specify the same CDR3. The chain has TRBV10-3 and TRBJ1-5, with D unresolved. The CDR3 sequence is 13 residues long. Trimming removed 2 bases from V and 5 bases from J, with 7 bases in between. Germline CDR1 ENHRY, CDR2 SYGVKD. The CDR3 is CAISEVSDQPQHF. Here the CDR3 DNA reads TGTGCCATCAGTGAGGTCTCGGATCAGCCCCAGCATTTT.

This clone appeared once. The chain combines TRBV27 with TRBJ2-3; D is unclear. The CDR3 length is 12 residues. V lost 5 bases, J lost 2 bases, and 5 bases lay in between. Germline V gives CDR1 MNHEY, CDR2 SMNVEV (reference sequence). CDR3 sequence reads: CASSPYTDTQYF. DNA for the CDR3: TGTGCCAGCAGTCCTTACACAGATACGCAGTATTTT.